The 31 T cell receptor beta chains below were found in one sample sequenced in a study of T cell responses to AZD1222 COVID-19 vaccine. Sequenced by immunoSEQ multiplex PCR; TCRdb stores in-frame clones only, minus some. The sample lists about 120,000 clones; 75% to 95% were seen once. The starting material was peripheral blood, obtained on day 0 of AZD1222 vaccination. The receptor source for this set is an adult in good health.

The V and J genes are TRBV29-1 and TRBJ1-5; TRBD1 aligns across 7 bases. CDR3 length: 12 amino acids. Looked up from germline, CDR1 is SQVTM and CDR2 is ANQGSEA. The V gene end was trimmed by 5 bases and the J gene end by 7 bases; junction bases not matched to a gene: 5. As DNA, the CDR3 is TGCAGCGTTCGACAGGGAAGGCAGCCCCAGCATTTT. This codes for CSVRQGRQPQHF.

CDR3 sequence: CASSLGLAGNNAYEQYF. The CDR3 nucleotides are TGTGCCAGCAGCTTGGGACTAGCGGGAAATAATGCCTACGAGCAGTACTTC. The V gene is TRBV7-8, the J gene TRBJ2-7; 13 bases map to TRBD2. The CDR3 spans 17 residues. Germline lookup yields CDR1 SGHVS and CDR2 FQNEAQ. Trimming cost V 3 bases and J 2 bases; bases outside gene matches: 7.

The chain joins TRBV28 to TRBJ1-5; D is uncertain. The CDR3 runs to 17 residues. Looked up from germline, CDR1 is MDHEN and CDR2 is SYDVKM. Trimming took 6 bases from V and 2 from J, leaving 20 bases between them. The CDR3 DNA is TGTGCCAGCAGGGCCCCTTTCCCGGGTTCGGGCAATCAGCCCCAGCATTTT. The encoded protein is CASRAPFPGSGNQPQHF.

This clone was seen just once. One end of the junction varies from germline; a read error may be responsible. V and J are TRBV5-4 and TRBJ2-7, with D perhaps being TRBD1 or TRBD2 (5 bases each). The CDR3 has 14 residues. Germline V gene lookup returns CDR1 SGHNT and CDR2 YYREEE (reference sequence). This CDR3 reads CASSSGTGVYGQYF. The CDR3, as DNA: TGTGCCAGCAGCTCCGGGACCGGAGTCTACGGGCAGTACTTC. Combining the CDR3 with reference TRBV5-4 and TRBJ2-7 gives the whole variable domain ETGVTQSPTHLIKTRGQQVTLRCSSQSGHNTVSWYQQALGQGPQFIFQYYREEENGRGNFPPRFSGLQFPNYSSELNVNALELDDSALYLCASSSGTGVYGQYFGPGTRLTVT.

The V and J genes are TRBV6-6 and TRBJ1-4; TRBD1 agrees at 7 bases. This CDR3 region has 14 residues. V shed 5 bases, J shed 8 bases, and the junction held 8 bases outside the gene matches. Germline values: CDR1 MNHNY, CDR2 SVGAGI (reference sequence). The CDR3 loop is CASSQPGQIEKLFF. The CDR3 nucleotides are TGTGCCAGCAGTCAACCGGGACAGATAGAAAAACTGTTTTTT.

The count of this clone is one. The chain uses TRBV27 and TRBJ2-1; 8 nucleotides line up with TRBD2. This CDR3 has 16 amino acids. J gave up 2 bases and V 1 base, and 4 bases lay outside the gene matches. CDR1 is MNHEY and CDR2 is SMNVEV in the germline V gene (reference sequence). CDR3 sequence (DNA): TGTGCCAGCAGTTTATATACGGGAGGGCCCTACAATGAGCAGTTCTTC. Translating gives CASSLYTGGPYNEQFF.

This clone turned up a few times. The chain joins TRBV19 to TRBJ1-5; D remains unclear. V dropped 6 bases and J dropped 0 bases, with 6 bases sitting between them. This CDR3 region has 13 residues. Germline CDR1 is LNHDA and CDR2 is SQIVND (reference sequence). This CDR3 is CASREYSNQPQHF. The CDR3 nucleotides read TGTGCCAGTAGGGAGTATAGCAATCAGCCCCAGCATTTT.

V usage is TRBV16 and J usage is TRBJ2-7; 9 positions match TRBD1. The J segment lost 1 base and the V segment lost 8 bases, leaving 6 bases of the junction unmatched. The CDR3 runs to 14 residues. Germline CDR1 is KGHSY and CDR2 is FQNENV. DNA for the CDR3: TGTGCCAGCTCTTGGACAGGGGAATCCTACGAGCAGTACTTC. This encodes CASSWTGESYEQYF.

This clone has only a few counts. V gene TRBV30 combines with J gene TRBJ1-2; D gene unclear. Trimming cost V 0 bases and J 3 bases, with 11 bases left between them. CDR3 size: 14 residues. Per the germline V gene, CDR1 is GTSNPN and CDR2 is SVGIG (reference sequence). Here the CDR3 reads CAWSVLGTYYGYTF. The CDR3 DNA reads TGTGCCTGGAGTGTTTTAGGAACCTACTATGGCTACACCTTC.

The chain carries TRBV28 and TRBJ2-7, with a tentative D call TRBD1 (5 bases). The CDR3 extends over 14 amino acids. Looked up from germline, CDR1 is MDHEN and CDR2 is SYDVKM. With 3 bases removed from V and 7 bases from J, the gap between germline ends came to 16 bases. CDR3 region: CASSFPDRAGEQYF. CDR3 DNA: TGTGCCAGCAGTTTTCCAGACAGAGCTGGAGAGCAGTACTTC.

This clone showed up just once. This rearrangement joins TRBV7-9 to TRBJ1-5; D remains unclear. Germline assignment: CDR1 SEHNR and CDR2 FQNEAQ (reference sequence). The V end was cut by 2 bases, the J end by 7 bases, with 9 bases between. The CDR3 contains 13 residues. The CDR3 here is CASSLSGGQPQHF. The DNA for the CDR3 is TGTGCCAGCAGCTTATCGGGTGGCCAGCCCCAGCATTTT.

This sequence joins TRBV18 and TRBJ1-1, with 7 bases lining up with TRBD1. The germline V gene encodes CDR1 KGHSH and CDR2 LQKENI. There are 14 residues in the CDR3. The ends lost 0 bases at V and 4 bases at J; junction bases unmatched: 2. The CDR3 DNA reads as TGTGCCAGCTCACCACCCCGGGACAGCACTGAAGCTTTCTTT. Translated: CASSPPRDSTEAFF.

This clone was counted a single time. The chain recombines TRBV28 with TRBJ2-5; D not certain. Germline CDR1 and CDR2: MDHEN and SYDVKM. The V gene lost 1 base and the J gene lost 5 bases, with 5 bases spanning the gap. The CDR3 is made up of 12 amino acids. CDR3 residues: CASSLSWETQYF. The DNA of the CDR3 is TGTGCCAGCAGTTTATCTTGGGAGACCCAGTACTTC.

A few counts support this clone. This rearrangement joins TRBV7-2 to TRBJ1-4; D not resolved. The CDR3 length is 13 residues. Between the trimmed V and J ends, which lost 3 bases and 12 bases, there was a span of 14 bases. Germline CDR1 reads SGHTA; CDR2 reads FQGNSA. CDR3 residues: CASSFFGRGELFF. Here the CDR3 DNA reads TGTGCCAGCAGCTTCTTCGGGCGCGGAGAACTGTTTTTT.

The V gene is TRBV28, the J gene TRBJ2-2, with D perhaps TRBD1 or TRBD2 (6 bases each). Trimming cost V 10 bases and J 4 bases, with 22 bases left between them. There are 16 residues in the CDR3. Germline V gives CDR1 MDHEN, CDR2 SYDVKM. CDR3 sequence reads: CAIQKGGLRGTGELFF. The CDR3 DNA sequence: TGTGCCATCCAGAAGGGGGGACTCAGAGGCACCGGGGAGCTGTTTTTT.

The genes are TRBV6-2 or TRBV6-3 and TRBJ1-1, with TRBD1 as a possible D gene (5 bases). The CDR3 spans 16 residues. The ends were cut back, 2 bases at V and 5 bases at J, with 18 bases in the middle. CDR1 and CDR2 from the germline V gene are MNHEY and SVGEGT. CDR3 DNA sequence: TGTGCCAGCAGTTACGCAACAGGCTGGGGGGAGACTGAAGCTTTCTTT. Its translation: CASSYATGWGETEAFF.

The chain has TRBV28 and TRBJ2-7; 7 bases line up with TRBD2. This CDR3 is built from 11 residues. Losses at the gene ends were 10 bases for V and 7 bases for J; bases not matched to a gene: 7. Per germline, CDR1 MDHEN and CDR2 SYDVKM. The CDR3, as DNA: TGTGCCACAGGGAGGGGCAGAGAGCAGTACTTC. This codes for CATGRGREQYF.

This clone was observed once. The chain has TRBV18 and TRBJ2-3; 15 bases are shared with TRBD2. Losses at the gene ends were 3 bases for V and 6 bases for J; bases not matched to a gene: 7. CDR1 KGHSH and CDR2 LQKENI come from the germline V gene. The CDR3 sequence is 17 residues long. The CDR3 protein is CASSPRTSGGGLDTQYF. CDR3 coding DNA: TGTGCCAGCTCACCCCGGACTAGCGGGGGGGGACTGGATACGCAGTATTTT.

In its sample, this clone was seen once. The chain joins TRBV6-5 to TRBJ2-3; D tentatively reads TRBD1 or TRBD2 (7 bases each). The V end was cut by 6 bases, the J end by 2 bases, with 15 bases between. Germline V gene data show CDR1 as MNHEY and CDR2 as SVGAGI. The CDR3 contains 15 residues. The CDR3 region has the DNA TGTGCCAGCAGGGGGGGGACAGTACTCACAGATACGCAGTATTTT. Translated, it gives CASRGGTVLTDTQYF.

This chain links TRBV10-1 with TRBJ2-1, with 12 bases fitting TRBD2. Germline CDR1 and CDR2: WNHNN and SYGVQD (reference sequence). This CDR3 has 18 amino acids. Trimming removed 4 bases from V and 7 bases from J; junction bases left unmatched: 14. The CDR3: CASSGSLAGGPILNEQFF. Here the CDR3 DNA reads TGCGCCAGCAGTGGGAGTCTAGCGGGAGGGCCAATTCTAAATGAGCAGTTCTTC.

This clone has only one observation. The CDR3 region has the DNA TGTGCCAGCAGCCCGGACCTGGTCGTTGAGCAGTTCTTC. Translation gives CASSPDLVVEQFF. This chain connects TRBV14 to TRBJ2-1; the D is unclear. Germline CDR1 and CDR2: SGHDN and FVKESK. The V gene lost 4 bases and the J gene lost 9 bases, with 13 bases spanning the gap. This CDR3 spans 13 amino acids.

The chain couples TRBV10-3 to TRBJ1-3; D remains ambiguous. V was pared by 3 bases and J by 1 base, with 7 bases between. The CDR3 sequence is 14 residues long. Germline V gives CDR1 ENHRY, CDR2 SYGVKD. This CDR3 reads CAISERESGNTIYF. DNA of the CDR3: TGTGCCATCAGTGAACGGGAATCTGGAAACACCATATATTTT.

V gene TRBV28 combines with J gene TRBJ1-2; 7 bases match TRBD1. The CDR3 has 13 residues. Germline CDR1 reads MDHEN; CDR2 reads SYDVKM. The J segment lost 4 bases and the V segment lost 8 bases, leaving 7 bases of the junction unmatched. As DNA, the CDR3 is TGTGCCAGCCGGGACAGATTGCCCTATGGCTACACCTTC. Its translation is CASRDRLPYGYTF.

The chain uses TRBV4-1 and TRBJ1-5; D is uncertain. Germline V CDR1 and CDR2: MGHRA, YSYEKL. V lost 3 bases to trimming and J lost 4 bases, with 13 bases between them. The CDR3 runs to 15 residues. This CDR3 is CASSHPWPGNQPQHF. DNA of the CDR3: TGCGCCAGCAGCCACCCCTGGCCGGGGAATCAGCCCCAGCATTTT.

CDR3 residues: CASSPYRGNQETQYF. The CDR3 DNA reads as TGTGCCAGCAGCCCTTACAGGGGGAACCAAGAGACCCAGTACTTC. The chain combines TRBV7-6 with TRBJ2-5; the match to TRBD1 covers 8 bases. The CDR3 is 15 residues long. The germline V gene encodes CDR1 SGHVS and CDR2 FNYEAQ. V shed 5 bases and J 0 bases; nucleotides not matched to a gene: 5.

The sample holds a few counts of this clone. The chain couples TRBV28 to TRBJ1-6, with D maybe TRBD1 (5 bases). The germline V gene encodes CDR1 MDHEN and CDR2 SYDVKM. The CDR3 sequence is 15 residues long. V was pared by 5 bases and J by 14 bases, with 22 bases between. The DNA of the CDR3 is TGTGCCAGCAGTGGGTCCGAGACAGTCCGCTCTGCCCTCCACTTT. Residues: CASSGSETVRSALHF. The full variable domain, rest sourced from reference TRBV28 and TRBJ1-6, is DVKVTQSSRYLVKRTGEKVFLECVQDMDHENMFWYRQDPGLGLRLIYFSYDVKMKEKGDIPEGYSVSREKKERFSLILESASTNQTSMYLCASSGSETVRSALHFGNGTRLTVT.

This rearrangement joins TRBV18 to TRBJ1-3, with a possible D match to TRBD1 (6 bases). This CDR3 is 15 amino acids long. Germline CDR1 reads KGHSH; CDR2 reads LQKENI. Trimming cost V 2 bases and J 4 bases, with 12 bases left between them. CDR3 in DNA: TGTGCCAGCTCACCAGCGACAGGACTCGGAAACACCATATATTTT. This sequence encodes CASSPATGLGNTIYF.

V is TRBV5-1 and J is TRBJ1-6, with D hard to call. Germline-derived CDR1 and CDR2 are SGHRS and YFSETQ. The CDR3 runs to 12 residues. V gave up 7 bases and J gave up 7 bases, with 9 bases separating them. The CDR3 loop is CASRDTNSPLHF. The CDR3 region has the DNA TGCGCCAGCCGCGATACCAATTCACCCCTCCACTTT.

The chain employs TRBV27 and TRBJ2-5; 10 bases line up with TRBD1. The J segment lost 6 bases and the V segment lost 5 bases, leaving 6 bases of the junction unmatched. Germline CDR1 MNHEY, CDR2 SMNVEV (reference sequence). CDR3 length: 14 amino acids. The CDR3: CASSIGQGEKTQYF. For the CDR3, the DNA is TGTGCCAGCAGTATAGGACAGGGGGAAAAGACCCAGTACTTC.

The genes are TRBV10-2 and TRBJ1-4; TRBD1 matches 9 bases. The J segment lost 8 bases and the V segment lost 5 bases, leaving 9 bases of the junction unmatched. Per germline, CDR1 WSHSY and CDR2 SAAADI. The CDR3 consists of 15 residues. CDR3 coding DNA: TGCGCCAGCAGTCTAGCCGGGACAGGGAACGAAAAACTGTTTTTT. The encoded protein is CASSLAGTGNEKLFF.

J is TRBJ1-5 and V is TRBV6-5; D ambiguous. The CDR3 contains 10 residues. Deletions cut 8 bases from V and 4 bases from J, with 3 bases between. CDR1 is MNHEY, CDR2 SVGAGI, per germline. CDR3 sequence: CASGNQPQHF. CDR3 nucleotide sequence: TGTGCCAGCGGAAATCAGCCCCAGCATTTT.